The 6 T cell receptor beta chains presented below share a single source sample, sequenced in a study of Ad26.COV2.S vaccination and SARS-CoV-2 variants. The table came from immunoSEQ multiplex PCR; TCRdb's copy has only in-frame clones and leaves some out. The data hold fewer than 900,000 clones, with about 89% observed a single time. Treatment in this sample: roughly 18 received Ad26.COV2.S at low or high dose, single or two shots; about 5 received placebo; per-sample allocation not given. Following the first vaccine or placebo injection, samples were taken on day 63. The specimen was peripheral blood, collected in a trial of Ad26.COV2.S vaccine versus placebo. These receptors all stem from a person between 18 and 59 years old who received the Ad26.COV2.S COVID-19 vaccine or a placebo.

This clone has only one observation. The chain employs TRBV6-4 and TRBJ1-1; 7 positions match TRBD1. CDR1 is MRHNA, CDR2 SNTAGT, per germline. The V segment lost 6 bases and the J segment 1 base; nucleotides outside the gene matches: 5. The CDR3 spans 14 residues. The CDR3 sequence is CASSPDRANTEAFF. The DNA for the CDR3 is TGTGCCAGCAGCCCCGACAGGGCGAACACTGAAGCTTTCTTT.

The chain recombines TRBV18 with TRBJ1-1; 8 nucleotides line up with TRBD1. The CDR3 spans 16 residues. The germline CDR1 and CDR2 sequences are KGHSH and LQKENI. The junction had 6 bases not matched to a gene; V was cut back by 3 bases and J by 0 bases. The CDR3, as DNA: TGTGCCAGCTCACCCTTACAGGGGGGTCTGAACACTGAAGCTTTCTTT. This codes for CASSPLQGGLNTEAFF.

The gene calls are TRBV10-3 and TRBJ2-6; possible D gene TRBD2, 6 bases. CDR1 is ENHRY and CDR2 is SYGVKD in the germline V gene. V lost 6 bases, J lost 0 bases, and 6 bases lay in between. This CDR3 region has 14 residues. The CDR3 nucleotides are TGTGCCATCAGGACTAGCTCTGGGGCCAACGTCCTGACTTTC. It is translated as CAIRTSSGANVLTF.

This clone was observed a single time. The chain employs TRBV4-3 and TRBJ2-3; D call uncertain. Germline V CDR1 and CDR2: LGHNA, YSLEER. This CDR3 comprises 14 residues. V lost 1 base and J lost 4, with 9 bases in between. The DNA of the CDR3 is TGCGCCAGCAGCCAAGTAAAGGCCGCAGATACGCAGTATTTT. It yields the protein CASSQVKAADTQYF.

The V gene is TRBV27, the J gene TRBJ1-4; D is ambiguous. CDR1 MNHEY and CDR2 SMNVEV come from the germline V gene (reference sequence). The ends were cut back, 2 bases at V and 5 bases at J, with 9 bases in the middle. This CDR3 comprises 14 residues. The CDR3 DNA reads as TGTGCCAGCAGTTTAAGGACGGGAAATGAAAAACTGTTTTTT. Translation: CASSLRTGNEKLFF. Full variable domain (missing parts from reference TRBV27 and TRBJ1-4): EAQVTQNPRYLITVTGKKLTVTCSQNMNHEYMSWYRQDPGLGLRQIYYSMNVEVTDKGDVPEGYKVSRKEKRNFPLILESPSPNQTSLYFCASSLRTGNEKLFFGSGTQLSVL.

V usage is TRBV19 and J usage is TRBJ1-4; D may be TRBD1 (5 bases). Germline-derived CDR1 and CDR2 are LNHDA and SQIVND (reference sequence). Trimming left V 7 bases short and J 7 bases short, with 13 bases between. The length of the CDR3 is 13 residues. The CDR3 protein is CASNPAGIEKLFF. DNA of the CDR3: TGTGCCAGTAACCCTGCAGGGATTGAAAAACTGTTTTTT.